These 30 T cell receptor beta chains originate from one sample sequenced in a study of T cell responses to AZD1222 COVID-19 vaccine. Sequenced by immunoSEQ multiplex PCR; TCRdb stores in-frame clones only, minus some. The sample carries approximately 90,000 clones, less than 90% recorded once. The sample was peripheral blood, taken on day 0 of AZD1222 vaccination. These receptors were taken from an adult in good health.

J is TRBJ2-5 and V is TRBV25-1, with D hard to call. Germline loops: CDR1 MGHDK, CDR2 SYGVNS. The ends were cut back, 1 base at V and 4 bases at J, with 10 bases in the middle. The CDR3 contains 14 residues. CDR3 sequence: CASSEFGVSETQYF. CDR3 coding DNA: TGTGCCAGCAGTGAATTTGGGGTATCAGAGACCCAGTACTTC.

The chain is built from TRBV10-3 and TRBJ2-2, with D uncertain. The V gene's germline CDR1 is ENHRY and CDR2 SYGVKD. The V and J ends lost 9 bases and 2 bases respectively, with 13 bases between them. The length of the CDR3 is 14 residues. DNA of the CDR3: TGTGCCATTAGCAGATGGGTAAACACCGGGGAGCTGTTTTTT. Residues: CAISRWVNTGELFF.

This clone was observed once. The V and J genes are TRBV6-5 and TRBJ1-4; maybe TRBD1 (5 bases). Trimming removed 6 bases at V and 6 bases at J, with 14 bases between. This CDR3 has 14 residues. The germline gives CDR1 MNHEY, CDR2 SVGAGI. The DNA of the CDR3 is TGTGCCAGCAGGCCTCAGGGAGGGCATGAAAAACTGTTTTTT. Amino acids: CASRPQGGHEKLFF.

This clone has only one observation. The chain joins TRBV2 to TRBJ1-2; D remains ambiguous. The ends were cut back, 3 bases at V and 2 bases at J, with 4 bases in the middle. This CDR3 comprises 12 residues. CDR1 is SNHLY and CDR2 is FYNNEI in the germline V gene. For the CDR3, the DNA is TGTGCCAGCAGTGACCGAAACTATGGCTACACCTTC. As protein: CASSDRNYGYTF.

J is TRBJ2-2 and V is TRBV6-2 or TRBV6-3; tentative D call: TRBD2 (6 bases). The CDR3 is 14 amino acids. Germline V gene sequence: CDR1 MNHEY, CDR2 SVGEGT. With 3 bases removed from V and 1 base from J, the gap between germline ends came to 6 bases. The CDR3 DNA follows: TGTGCCAGCAGTTATAGCGGGAACACCGGGGAGCTGTTTTTT. As protein: CASSYSGNTGELFF.

The gene calls are TRBV30 and TRBJ2-3; D is perhaps TRBD1 (6 bases). The CDR3 runs 14 residues. CDR1 is GTSNPN and CDR2 is SVGIG in the germline V gene (reference sequence). Trimming stripped 1 base from V and 3 bases from J, with 11 bases between. In DNA form, the CDR3 reads TGTGCCTGGAGTGCACAGGGATTTACAGATACGCAGTATTTT. This gives the protein CAWSAQGFTDTQYF.

This chain links TRBV6-5 with TRBJ1-1; weak D call: TRBD1 (6 bases). Germline CDR1 is MNHEY and CDR2 is SVGAGI. The V end was cut by 8 bases, the J end by 3 bases, with 10 bases between. This CDR3 region has 12 residues. CDR3 bases: TGTGCCAGCTACACAGGGTACACTGAAGCTTTCTTT. Its protein product is CASYTGYTEAFF.

A remark on this clone: One end of the junction varies from germline; a read error may be responsible. The rearrangement uses TRBV12-5 and TRBJ2-5, with D uncertain. Germline-derived CDR1 and CDR2 are LGHNT and FRNRAP. The CDR3 is made up of 12 amino acids. The CDR3 protein is CASGLIIEKPHF. CDR3 sequence (DNA): TGTGCTAGTGGTTTGATCATAGAGAAGCCCCACTTC.

CDR3 DNA: TGTGCCAGTAGTACTGAGAGGTGGGGTGTCGGGAACACTGAAGCTTTCTTT. Protein sequence: CASSTERWGVGNTEAFF. V is TRBV19 and J is TRBJ1-1, with unresolved D. The germline gives CDR1 LNHDA, CDR2 SQIVND (reference sequence). The CDR3 spans 17 residues. V lost 4 bases, J lost 1 base, and 19 bases lay in between. Full variable domain (missing parts from reference TRBV19 and TRBJ1-1): DGGITQSPKYLFRKEGQNVTLSCEQNLNHDAMYWYRQDPGQGLRLIYYSQIVNDFQKGDIAEGYSVSREKKESFPLTVTSAQKNPTAFYLCASSTERWGVGNTEAFFGQGTRLTVV.

This clone came up once. The chain couples TRBV11-3 to TRBJ2-1; D may be TRBD1 (5 bases). Deletions cut 3 bases from V and 5 bases from J, with 14 bases between. Looked up from germline, CDR1 is SGHNT and CDR2 is YENEEA. CDR3 length equals 15 residues. The CDR3 spells CASSFQGQGNNEQFF. CDR3 coding DNA: TGTGCCAGCAGCTTCCAGGGTCAGGGTAACAATGAGCAGTTCTTC.

The rearrangement uses TRBV5-4 and TRBJ2-6; no reliable D call. This CDR3 comprises 20 residues. Trimming took off 7 bases at V and 0 bases at J, with 26 bases between the two ends. CDR1 is SGHNT and CDR2 is YYREEE in the germline V gene (reference sequence). CDR3: CASGLLSSPGPYSGANVLTF. The CDR3, as DNA: TGTGCCAGCGGCCTTTTAAGCAGTCCGGGCCCATACTCTGGGGCCAACGTCCTGACTTTC.

This chain's CDR3 is CASSEGITDTQYF. CDR3 sequence (DNA): TGTGCCAGCTCAGAGGGGATCACAGATACGCAGTATTTT. The gene calls are TRBV18 and TRBJ2-3, with D perhaps matching TRBD1 or TRBD2 (5 bases each). Trimming pared 5 bases from V and 2 bases from J, leaving 8 bases between. There are 13 residues in the CDR3. Germline loops: CDR1 KGHSH, CDR2 LQKENI.

The V call is TRBV6-2 or TRBV6-3, the J call TRBJ1-2; unclear D gene. V shed 4 bases and J shed 1 base, with 10 bases lying between them. Germline V lookup: CDR1 MNHEY, CDR2 SVGEGT. This CDR3 comprises 14 residues. The CDR3 sequence is CASSFPGFNYGYTF. The CDR3 DNA reads TGTGCCAGCAGTTTCCCGGGGTTTAACTATGGCTACACCTTC.

This chain uses TRBV2 with TRBJ1-2; D remains unclear. This CDR3 is built from 16 residues. Trimming cost V 4 bases and J 6 bases, with 21 bases left between them. The germline V gene has CDR1 SNHLY and CDR2 FYNNEI. This CDR3 is CASSGVQRLVGHGYTF. The CDR3 coding sequence is TGTGCCAGCAGTGGAGTACAACGGTTGGTCGGTCATGGCTACACCTTC.

This chain connects TRBV7-9 to TRBJ2-3; 7 nucleotides agree with TRBD1. Unmatched junction bases numbered 3, after V lost 5 bases and J lost 1 base. The CDR3 totals 14 residues. The germline CDR1 and CDR2 sequences are SEHNR and FQNEAQ (reference sequence). CDR3 in DNA: TGTGCCAGCAGCAACGGACAGGGCACAGATACGCAGTATTTT. Translated, it gives CASSNGQGTDTQYF.

The chain has TRBV7-2 and TRBJ2-7; no clear D gene. V was pared by 6 bases and J by 5 bases, with 11 bases between. Looked up from germline, CDR1 is SGHTA and CDR2 is FQGNSA. The CDR3 runs to 12 residues. CDR3: CASSSRRNEQYF. DNA for the CDR3: TGTGCCAGCAGTTCAAGACGGAACGAGCAGTACTTC.

J is TRBJ1-4 and V is TRBV9, with TRBD1 identical over 7 bases. This CDR3 region has 15 residues. Germline CDR1 reads SGDLS; CDR2 reads YYNGEE. The V segment lost 4 bases and the J segment 5 bases; nucleotides outside the gene matches: 8. In nucleotides, the CDR3 is TGTGCCAGCAGCCGGGGAACAGGGGTGAATGAAAAACTGTTTTTT. Amino acids: CASSRGTGVNEKLFF.

The chain recombines TRBV7-8 with TRBJ2-5; 10 bases agree with TRBD2. The germline V gene encodes CDR1 SGHVS and CDR2 FQNEAQ. V trimming: 4 bases; J trimming: 4 bases; junction bases outside the gene matches: 9. The CDR3 runs 16 residues. The CDR3 here is CASSSTLAGGLETQYF. The CDR3 DNA reads TGTGCCAGCAGCTCAACCTTAGCGGGGGGCTTAGAGACCCAGTACTTC.

V is TRBV7-2 and J is TRBJ1-6, with 7 bases identical to TRBD1. The CDR3 extends over 15 amino acids. Germline lookup yields CDR1 SGHTA and CDR2 FQGNSA. The junction had 7 bases not matched to a gene; V was cut back by 5 bases and J by 6 bases. CDR3 in DNA: TGTGCCAGCAGCGGCCTGACAGGGCTTAATTCACCCCTCCACTTT. This sequence encodes CASSGLTGLNSPLHF.

The chain recombines TRBV12-3 or TRBV12-4 with TRBJ1-2, with D hard to call. V lost 1 base to trimming and J lost 4 bases, with 4 bases between them. The CDR3 is made up of 12 amino acids. The CDR3 DNA sequence: TGTGCCAGCAGTTTAGACCTCTATGGCTACACCTTC. This translates into CASSLDLYGYTF.

The gene calls are TRBV3-1 (or the pseudogene TRBV3-2) and TRBJ2-7; D gene uncertain. The V end was cut by 4 bases, the J end by 6 bases, with 10 bases between. Per germline, CDR1 LGHDT and CDR2 YNNKEL (reference sequence). CDR3 length: 12 residues. The CDR3 DNA reads as TGTGCCAGCAGCCCGACTCCACGCGAGCAGTACTTC. Protein: CASSPTPREQYF.

The rearrangement joins TRBV27 to TRBJ2-1, with D uncertain. There are 12 residues in the CDR3. CDR1 and CDR2 from the germline V gene are MNHEY and SMNVEV (reference sequence). Trimming cost V 1 base and J 7 bases, with 5 bases left between them. The CDR3 spells CASSLLGNEQFF. The CDR3 bases are TGTGCCAGCAGTTTATTAGGTAATGAGCAGTTCTTC.

V and J are TRBV4-3 and TRBJ2-7, with D hard to call. Trimming stripped 1 base from V and 8 bases from J, with 12 bases between. This CDR3 contains 13 residues. Germline CDR1 is LGHNA and CDR2 is YSLEER. CDR3 protein: CASSQAVGYKQYF. The CDR3 coding sequence is TGCGCCAGCAGCCAAGCTGTAGGTTACAAGCAGTACTTC.

The chain employs TRBV12-3 or TRBV12-4 and TRBJ2-3; D is uncertain. This CDR3 is 11 amino acids long. With 2 bases removed from V and 5 bases from J, the gap between germline ends came to 2 bases. The CDR3: CASSLKDTQYF. In nucleotides, the CDR3 is TGTGCCAGCAGTTTAAAAGATACGCAGTATTTT.

This clone occurred once. This chain joins TRBV5-4 and TRBJ1-3; the D gene is possibly TRBD1 (5 bases). CDR1 is SGHNT and CDR2 is YYREEE in the germline V gene (reference sequence). CDR3 size: 15 residues. V was trimmed by 4 bases and J by 0 bases, leaving 11 bases between them. For the CDR3, the DNA is TGTGCCAGCAGCCTCGACGGGACCTCTGGAAACACCATATATTTT. This gives the protein CASSLDGTSGNTIYF.

The J gene is TRBJ1-1, the V gene TRBV5-5, with no clear D. The length of the CDR3 is 14 residues. V was cut by 4 bases and J by 1 base, with 11 bases left in between. Germline assignment: CDR1 SGHKS and CDR2 YYEKEE (reference sequence). In nucleotides, the CDR3 is TGTGCCAGCAGCCTGGACGGATGGAACACTGAAGCTTTCTTT. It codes for CASSLDGWNTEAFF.

The rearrangement uses TRBV7-2 and TRBJ1-1; the D is unclear. This CDR3 contains 15 residues. Germline assignment: CDR1 SGHTA and CDR2 FQGNSA. V gave up 5 bases and J gave up 4 bases, with 17 bases separating them. CDR3 DNA sequence: TGTGCCAGCAGCCCGGTTGGGAGGTTGGGCACTGAAGCTTTCTTT. It translates to CASSPVGRLGTEAFF.

The chain joins TRBV11-2 to TRBJ2-1; D might be TRBD1 (6 bases). The CDR3 contains 16 residues. Germline CDR1 reads SGHAT; CDR2 reads FQNNGV. V lost 2 bases, J lost 0 bases, and 11 bases lay in between. For the CDR3, the DNA is TGTGCCAGCAGCTTACGGCGACAGGCCTCCTACAATGAGCAGTTCTTC. Protein product: CASSLRRQASYNEQFF.

The chain couples TRBV7-2 to TRBJ1-4; TRBD1 might be the D (6 bases). V shed 5 bases and J shed 6 bases, with 16 bases lying between them. The CDR3 covers 15 residues. Germline V gene sequence: CDR1 SGHTA, CDR2 FQGNSA. The CDR3 bases are TGTGCCAGCAGCCAGGGGCCCGGAAAAGATGAAAAACTGTTTTTT. It translates to CASSQGPGKDEKLFF.

In its sample, this clone was seen a few times. CDR3 in DNA: TGTGCCAGCAGCTTCGACAGGGGGGGTCAGCCCCAGCATTTT. Its translation: CASSFDRGGQPQHF. The chain carries TRBV11-2 and TRBJ1-5; TRBD1 matches at 9 bases. V dropped 3 bases and J dropped 6; count of bases not matched to a gene: 3. Germline CDR1 and CDR2: SGHAT and FQNNGV. CDR3 length equals 14 residues.